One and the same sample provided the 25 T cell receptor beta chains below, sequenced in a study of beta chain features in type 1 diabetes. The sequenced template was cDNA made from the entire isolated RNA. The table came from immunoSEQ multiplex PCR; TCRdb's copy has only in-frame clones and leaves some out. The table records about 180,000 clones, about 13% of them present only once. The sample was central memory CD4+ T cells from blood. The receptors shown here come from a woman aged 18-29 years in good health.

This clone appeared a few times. In DNA form, the CDR3 reads TGTGCCAGCAGCATCGTTGGGCTCCGGGGCAATGAGCAGTTCTTC. Encoded protein: CASSIVGLRGNEQFF. This sequence joins TRBV28 and TRBJ2-1; tentatively, D is TRBD2 (5 bases). Germline CDR1 MDHEN, CDR2 SYDVKM. The ends were cut back, 6 bases at V and 6 bases at J, with 18 bases in the middle. There are 15 residues in the CDR3. Full variable domain (missing parts from reference TRBV28 and TRBJ2-1): DVKVTQSSRYLVKRTGEKVFLECVQDMDHENMFWYRQDPGLGLRLIYFSYDVKMKEKGDIPEGYSVSREKKERFSLILESASTNQTSMYLCASSIVGLRGNEQFFGPGTRLTVL.

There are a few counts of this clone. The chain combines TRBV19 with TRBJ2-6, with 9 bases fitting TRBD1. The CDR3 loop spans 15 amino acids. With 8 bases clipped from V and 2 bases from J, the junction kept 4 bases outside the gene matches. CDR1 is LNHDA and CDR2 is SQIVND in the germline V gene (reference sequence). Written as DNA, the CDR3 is TGTGCCAGTCTCACAGGGGGCGCTGGGGCCAACGTCCTGACTTTC. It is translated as CASLTGGAGANVLTF.

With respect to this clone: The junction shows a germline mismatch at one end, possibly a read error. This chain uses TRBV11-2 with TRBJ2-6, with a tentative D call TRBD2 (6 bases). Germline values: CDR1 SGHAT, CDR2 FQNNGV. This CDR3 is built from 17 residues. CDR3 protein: CASRPMGGTHGDNVLTF. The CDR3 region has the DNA TGTGCCAGCAGGCCCATGGGGGGAACGCATGGGGACAACGTCCTGACTTTC. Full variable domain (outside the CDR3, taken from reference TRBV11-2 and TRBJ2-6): EAGVAQSPRYKIIEKRQSVAFWCNPISGHATLYWYQQILGQGPKLLIQFQNNGVVDDSQLPKDRFSAERLKGVDSTLKIQPAKLEDSAVYLCASRPMGGTHGDNVLTFGAGSRLTVL.

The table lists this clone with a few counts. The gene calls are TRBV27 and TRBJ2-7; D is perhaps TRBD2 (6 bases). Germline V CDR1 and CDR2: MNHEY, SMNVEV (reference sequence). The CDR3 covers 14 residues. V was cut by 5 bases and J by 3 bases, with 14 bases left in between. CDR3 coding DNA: TGTGCCAGCAGTCCTAGGACTACCTACTACGAGCAGTACTTC. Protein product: CASSPRTTYYEQYF.

This chain's CDR3 is CASSYPREAHNEQFF. The CDR3 DNA reads as TGCGCCAGCAGCTATCCGCGGGAGGCCCACAATGAGCAGTTCTTC. The rearrangement uses TRBV5-1 and TRBJ2-1; TRBD2 matches at 8 bases. Germline CDR1 and CDR2: SGHRS and YFSETQ. The ends lost 3 bases at V and 5 bases at J; junction bases unmatched: 7. The CDR3 runs to 15 residues.

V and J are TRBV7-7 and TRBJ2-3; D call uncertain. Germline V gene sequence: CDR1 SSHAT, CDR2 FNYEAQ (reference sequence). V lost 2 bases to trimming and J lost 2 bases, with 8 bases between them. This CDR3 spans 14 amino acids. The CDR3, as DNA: TGTGCCAGCAGCTTATCGTCCTCCACAGATACGCAGTATTTT. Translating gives CASSLSSSTDTQYF. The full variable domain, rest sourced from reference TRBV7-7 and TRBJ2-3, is GAGVSQSPRYKVTKRGQDVTLRCDPISSHATLYWYQQALGQGPEFLTYFNYEAQPDKSGLPSDRFSAERPEGSISTLTIQRTEQRDSAMYRCASSLSSSTDTQYFGPGTRLTVL.

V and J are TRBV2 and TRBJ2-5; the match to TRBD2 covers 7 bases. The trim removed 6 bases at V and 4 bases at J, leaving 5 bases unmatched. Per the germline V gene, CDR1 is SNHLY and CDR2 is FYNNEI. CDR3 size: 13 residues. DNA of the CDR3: TGTGCCAGCAGGGGCGGGAGTGGAGAGACCCAGTACTTC. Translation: CASRGGSGETQYF.

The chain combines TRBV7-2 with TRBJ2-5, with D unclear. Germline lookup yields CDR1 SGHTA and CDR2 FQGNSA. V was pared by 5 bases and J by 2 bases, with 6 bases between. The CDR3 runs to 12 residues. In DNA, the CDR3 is TGTGCCAGCAGCCGTACTCAAGAGACCCAGTACTTC. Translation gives CASSRTQETQYF. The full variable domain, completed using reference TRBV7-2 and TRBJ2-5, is GAGVSQSPSNKVTEKGKDVELRCDPISGHTALYWYRQSLGQGLEFLIYFQGNSAPDKSGLPSDRFSAERTGGSVSTLTIQRTQQEDSAVYLCASSRTQETQYFGPGTRLLVL.

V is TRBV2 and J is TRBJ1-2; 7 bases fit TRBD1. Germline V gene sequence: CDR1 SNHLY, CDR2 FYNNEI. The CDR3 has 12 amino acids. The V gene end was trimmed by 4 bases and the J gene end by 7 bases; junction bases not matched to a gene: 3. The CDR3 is CASSGQGSGYTF. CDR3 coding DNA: TGTGCCAGCAGTGGACAGGGATCTGGCTACACCTTC.

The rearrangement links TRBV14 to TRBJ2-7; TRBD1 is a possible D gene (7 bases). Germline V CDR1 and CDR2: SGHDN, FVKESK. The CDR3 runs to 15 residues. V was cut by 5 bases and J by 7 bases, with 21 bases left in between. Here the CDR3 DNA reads TGTGCCAGCAGCGCCCGACAGGGAGCGGCGGGGGAGCAGTACTTC. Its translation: CASSARQGAAGEQYF.

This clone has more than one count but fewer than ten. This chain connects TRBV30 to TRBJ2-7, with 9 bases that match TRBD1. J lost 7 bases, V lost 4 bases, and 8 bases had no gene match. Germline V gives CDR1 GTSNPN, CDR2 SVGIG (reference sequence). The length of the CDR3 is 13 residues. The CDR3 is CAWTGQGFWEQYF. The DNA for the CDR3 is TGTGCCTGGACGGGACAGGGTTTTTGGGAGCAGTACTTC.

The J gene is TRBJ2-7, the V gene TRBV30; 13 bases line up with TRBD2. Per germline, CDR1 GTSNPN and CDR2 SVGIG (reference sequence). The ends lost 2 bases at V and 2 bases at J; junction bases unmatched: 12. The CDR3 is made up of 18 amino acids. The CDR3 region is CAWSPRTSGRSPTYEQYF. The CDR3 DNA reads TGTGCCTGGAGTCCCCGGACTAGCGGGAGATCCCCCACCTACGAGCAGTACTTC. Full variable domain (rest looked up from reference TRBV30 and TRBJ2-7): SQTIHQWPATLVQPVGSPLSLECTVEGTSNPNLYWYRQAAGRGLQLLFYSVGIGQISSEVPQNLSASRPQDRQFILSSKKLLLSDSGFYLCAWSPRTSGRSPTYEQYFGPGTRLTVT.

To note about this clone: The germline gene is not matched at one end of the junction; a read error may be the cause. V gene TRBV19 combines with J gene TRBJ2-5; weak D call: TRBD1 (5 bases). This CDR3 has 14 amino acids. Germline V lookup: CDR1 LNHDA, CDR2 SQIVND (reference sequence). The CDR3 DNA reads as TGTGCCAGTAGTAAGGGGATCACGCAAGGGACCCAGTACTTC. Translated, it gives CASSKGITQGTQYF.

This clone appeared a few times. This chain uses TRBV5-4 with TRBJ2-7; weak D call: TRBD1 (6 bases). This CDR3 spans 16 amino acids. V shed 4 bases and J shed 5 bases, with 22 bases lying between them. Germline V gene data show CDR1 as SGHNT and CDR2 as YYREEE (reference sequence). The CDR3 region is CASSRGTGRGVNEQYF. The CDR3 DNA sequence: TGTGCCAGCAGCAGGGGGACGGGCAGAGGAGTGAACGAGCAGTACTTC.

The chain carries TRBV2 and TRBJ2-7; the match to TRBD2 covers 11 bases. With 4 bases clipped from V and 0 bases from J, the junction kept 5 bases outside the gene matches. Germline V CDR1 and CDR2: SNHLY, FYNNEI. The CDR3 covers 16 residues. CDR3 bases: TGTGCCAGCAGTGCCTGGACTAGCGGGTTCTCCTACGAGCAGTACTTC. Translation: CASSAWTSGFSYEQYF.

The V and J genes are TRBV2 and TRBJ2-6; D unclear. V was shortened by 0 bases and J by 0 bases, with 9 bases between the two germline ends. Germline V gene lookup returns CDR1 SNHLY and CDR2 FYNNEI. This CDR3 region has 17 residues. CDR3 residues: CASSEAVGRSGANVLTF. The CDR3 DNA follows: TGTGCCAGCAGTGAAGCCGTTGGGCGCTCTGGGGCCAACGTCCTGACTTTC.

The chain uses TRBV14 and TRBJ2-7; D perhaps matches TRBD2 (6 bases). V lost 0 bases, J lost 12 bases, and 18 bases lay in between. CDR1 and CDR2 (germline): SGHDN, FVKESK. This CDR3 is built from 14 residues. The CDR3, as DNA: TGTGCCAGCAGCCAAGATAGATCGACCGCGACTAGGTACTTC. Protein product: CASSQDRSTATRYF. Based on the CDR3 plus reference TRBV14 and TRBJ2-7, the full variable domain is EAGVTQFPSHSVIEKGQTVTLRCDPISGHDNLYWYRRVMGKEIKFLLHFVKESKQDESGMPNNRFLAERTGGTYSTLKVQPAELEDSGVYFCASSQDRSTATRYFGPGTRLTVT.

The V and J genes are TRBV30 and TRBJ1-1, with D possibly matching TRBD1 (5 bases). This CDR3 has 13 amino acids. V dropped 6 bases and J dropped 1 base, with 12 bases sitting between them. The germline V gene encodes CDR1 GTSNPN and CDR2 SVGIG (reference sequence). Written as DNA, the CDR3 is TGTGCCTGCTCGAGGCAGGGGAACACTGAAGCTTTCTTT. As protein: CACSRQGNTEAFF.

This CDR3 reads CASSRFLLAGVGEETQYF. The CDR3, as DNA: TGCGCCAGCAGCCGTTTCCTTTTAGCGGGGGTCGGAGAAGAGACCCAGTACTTC. This sequence joins TRBV4-1 and TRBJ2-5; 9 nucleotides line up with TRBD2. This CDR3 contains 18 residues. Germline loops: CDR1 MGHRA, CDR2 YSYEKL. The V segment lost 4 bases and the J segment 3 bases; nucleotides outside the gene matches: 15.

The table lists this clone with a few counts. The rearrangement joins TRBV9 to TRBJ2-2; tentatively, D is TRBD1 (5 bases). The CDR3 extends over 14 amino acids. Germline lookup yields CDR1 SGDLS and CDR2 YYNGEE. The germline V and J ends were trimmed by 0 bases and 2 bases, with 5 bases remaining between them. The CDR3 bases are TGTGCCAGCAGCGTAGGGACAAACACCGGGGAGCTGTTTTTT. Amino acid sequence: CASSVGTNTGELFF.

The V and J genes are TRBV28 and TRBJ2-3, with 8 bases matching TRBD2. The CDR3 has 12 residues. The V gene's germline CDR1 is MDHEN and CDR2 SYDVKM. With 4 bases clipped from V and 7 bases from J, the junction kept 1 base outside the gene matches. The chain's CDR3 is CASSWTSNTQYF. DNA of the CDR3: TGTGCCAGCAGTTGGACTAGCAATACGCAGTATTTT.

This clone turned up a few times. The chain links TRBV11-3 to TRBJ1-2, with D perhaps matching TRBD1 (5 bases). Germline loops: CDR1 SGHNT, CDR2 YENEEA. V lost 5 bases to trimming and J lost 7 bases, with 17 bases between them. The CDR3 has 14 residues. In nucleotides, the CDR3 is TGTGCCAGCAGCCTGATAATGGGGCCTAGTGGCTACACCTTC. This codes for CASSLIMGPSGYTF.

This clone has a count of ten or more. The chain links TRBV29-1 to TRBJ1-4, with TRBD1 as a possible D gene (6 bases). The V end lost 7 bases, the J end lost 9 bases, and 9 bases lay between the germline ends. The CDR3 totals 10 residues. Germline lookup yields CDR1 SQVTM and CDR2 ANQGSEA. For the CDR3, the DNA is TGCAGCGACGGACAGCAAAAACTGTTTTTT. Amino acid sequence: CSDGQQKLFF.

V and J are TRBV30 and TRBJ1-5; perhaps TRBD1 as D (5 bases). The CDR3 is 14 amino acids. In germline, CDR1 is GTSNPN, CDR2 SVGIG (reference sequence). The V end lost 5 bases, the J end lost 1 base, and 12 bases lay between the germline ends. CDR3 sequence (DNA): TGTGCCTGGGGGGCGGGGCGAAGCAATCAGCCCCAGCATTTT. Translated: CAWGAGRSNQPQHF.

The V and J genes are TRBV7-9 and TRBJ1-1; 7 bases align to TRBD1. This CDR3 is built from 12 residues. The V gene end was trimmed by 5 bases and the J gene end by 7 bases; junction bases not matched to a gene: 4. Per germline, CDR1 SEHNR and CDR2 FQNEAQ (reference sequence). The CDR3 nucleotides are TGTGCCAGCAGCCCGACAGGGATTGAAGCTTTCTTT. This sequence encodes CASSPTGIEAFF.